This passage covers 3 T cell receptor delta chains from one sample sequenced in a study of gamma-delta chains in newborns, infants, children. TCRdb processed the reads again with the CATT caller. Here the sample spans around 3,500 delta-chain clones, 0.64% being singletons. Sequencing was carried out using blood. The receptors come from a child who was a newborn, infant or young child, either healthy, febrile or measles-vaccinated (not recorded which).

To note about this clone: The protein in TCRdb stems from a much larger clone and differs at residue 8 from this DNA's translation, likely a read error; here the protein is translated from the DNA. J is TRDJ3 and V is TRDV2, with D possibly matching TRDD3 (5 bases). CDR1 is GEAIGNYY and CDR2 is EKD in the germline V gene. The V end was cut by 3 bases, the J end by 2 bases, with 13 bases between. The CDR3 has 17 amino acids. CDR3 sequence reads: CACDVLENTWDTRQMFF. The DNA of the CDR3 is TGTGCCTGTGACGTACTGGAGAATACCTGGGACACCCGACAGATGTTTTTC.

By share of the sample, this clone is medium-sized. A read error is likely here: a far larger clone is one base away. The CDR3 nucleotides are TGTGCCTGTGACAACTGGGGGAGCTCCTGGGACGCCCGACAGATGTTTTTC. This gives the protein CACDNWGSSWDARQMFF. The rearrangement links TRDV2 to TRDJ3, with TRDD3 matching 9 bases. Per the germline V gene, CDR1 is GEAIGNYY and CDR2 is EKD. CDR3 length equals 17 residues.

Turning to this clone: A far bigger clonotype differs at one base, so this is likely a read error. The chain uses TRDV2 and TRDJ2; 11 bases are shared with TRDD3. The CDR3 is 16 residues long. Germline CDR1 GEAIGNYY, CDR2 EKD. The CDR3 DNA reads TGTGCCCGTGACGTACTGGGGGATACTTTGACAGCACAACTCTTCTTT. Protein: CARDVLGDTLTAQLFF.